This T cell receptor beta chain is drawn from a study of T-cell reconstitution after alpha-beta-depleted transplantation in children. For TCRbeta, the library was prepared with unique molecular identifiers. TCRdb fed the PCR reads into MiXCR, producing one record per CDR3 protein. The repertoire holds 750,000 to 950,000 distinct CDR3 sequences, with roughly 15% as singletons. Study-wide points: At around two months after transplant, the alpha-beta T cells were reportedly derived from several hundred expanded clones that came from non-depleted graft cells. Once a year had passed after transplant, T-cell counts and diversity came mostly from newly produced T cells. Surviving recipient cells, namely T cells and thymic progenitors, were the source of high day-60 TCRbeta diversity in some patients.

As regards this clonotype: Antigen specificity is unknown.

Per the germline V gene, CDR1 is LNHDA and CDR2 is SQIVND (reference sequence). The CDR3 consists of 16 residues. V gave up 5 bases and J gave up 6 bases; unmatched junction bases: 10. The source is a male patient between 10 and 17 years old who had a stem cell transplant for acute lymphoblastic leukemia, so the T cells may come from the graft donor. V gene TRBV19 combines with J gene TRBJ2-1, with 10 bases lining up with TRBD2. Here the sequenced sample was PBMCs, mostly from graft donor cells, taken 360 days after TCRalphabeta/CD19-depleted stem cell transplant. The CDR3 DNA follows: TGTGCCAGTAGTGACCCGAGGGGACTAGCGTCCAATGAGCAGTTCTTC. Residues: CASSDPRGLASNEQFF.